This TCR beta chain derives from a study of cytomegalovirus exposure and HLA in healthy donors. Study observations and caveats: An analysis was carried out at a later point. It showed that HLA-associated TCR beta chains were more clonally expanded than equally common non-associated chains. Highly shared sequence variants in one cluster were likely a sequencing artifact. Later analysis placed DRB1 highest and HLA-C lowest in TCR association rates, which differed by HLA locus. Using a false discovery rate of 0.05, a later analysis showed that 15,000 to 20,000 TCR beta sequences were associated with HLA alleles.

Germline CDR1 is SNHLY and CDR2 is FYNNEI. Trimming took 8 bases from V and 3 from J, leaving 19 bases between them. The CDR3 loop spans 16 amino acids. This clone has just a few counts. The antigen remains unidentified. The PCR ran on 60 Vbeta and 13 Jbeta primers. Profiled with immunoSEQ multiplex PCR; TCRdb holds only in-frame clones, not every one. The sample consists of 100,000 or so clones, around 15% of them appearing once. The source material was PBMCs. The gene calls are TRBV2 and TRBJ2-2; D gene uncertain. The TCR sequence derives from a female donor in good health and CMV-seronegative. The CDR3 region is CASRLSHLSDTGELFF. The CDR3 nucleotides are TGTGCCAGCCGCCTATCACACTTAAGCGACACCGGGGAGCTGTTTTTT. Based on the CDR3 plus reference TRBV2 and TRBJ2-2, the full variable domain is EPEVTQTPSHQVTQMGQEVILRCVPISNHLYFYWYRQILGQKVEFLVSFYNNEISEKSEIFDDQFSVERPDGSNFTLKIRSTKLEDSAMYFCASRLSHLSDTGELFFGEGSRLTVL.